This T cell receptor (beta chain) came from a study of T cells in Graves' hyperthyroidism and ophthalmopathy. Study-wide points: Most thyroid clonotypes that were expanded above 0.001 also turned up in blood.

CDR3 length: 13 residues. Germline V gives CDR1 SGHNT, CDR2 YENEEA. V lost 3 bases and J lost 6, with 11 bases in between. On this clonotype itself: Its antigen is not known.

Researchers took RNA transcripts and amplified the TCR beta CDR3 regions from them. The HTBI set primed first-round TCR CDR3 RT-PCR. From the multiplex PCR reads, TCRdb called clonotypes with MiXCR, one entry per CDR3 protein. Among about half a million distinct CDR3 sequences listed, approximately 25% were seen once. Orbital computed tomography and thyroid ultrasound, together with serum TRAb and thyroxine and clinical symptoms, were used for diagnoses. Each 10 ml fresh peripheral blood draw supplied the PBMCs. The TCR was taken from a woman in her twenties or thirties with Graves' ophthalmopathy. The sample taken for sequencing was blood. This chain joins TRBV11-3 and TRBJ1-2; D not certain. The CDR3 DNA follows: TGTGCCAGCAGCTTCAAAGGGTATGATGGCTACACCTTC. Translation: CASSFKGYDGYTF.